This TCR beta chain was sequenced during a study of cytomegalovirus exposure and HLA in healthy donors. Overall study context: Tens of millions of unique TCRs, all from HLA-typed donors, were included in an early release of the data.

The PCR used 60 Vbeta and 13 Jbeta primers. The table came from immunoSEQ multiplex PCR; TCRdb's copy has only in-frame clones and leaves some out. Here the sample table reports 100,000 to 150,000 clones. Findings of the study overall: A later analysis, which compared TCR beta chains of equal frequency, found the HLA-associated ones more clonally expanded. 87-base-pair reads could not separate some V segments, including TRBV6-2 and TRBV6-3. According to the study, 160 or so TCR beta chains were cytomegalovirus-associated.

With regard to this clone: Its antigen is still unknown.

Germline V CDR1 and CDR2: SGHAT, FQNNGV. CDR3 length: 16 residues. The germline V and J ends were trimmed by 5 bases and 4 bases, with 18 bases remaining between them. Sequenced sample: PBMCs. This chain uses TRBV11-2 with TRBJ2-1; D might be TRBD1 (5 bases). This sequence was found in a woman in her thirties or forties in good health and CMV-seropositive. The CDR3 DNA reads TGTGCCAGCAGCCCGTTATTCAAGGGGCCATACAATGAGCAGTTCTTC. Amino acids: CASSPLFKGPYNEQFF.